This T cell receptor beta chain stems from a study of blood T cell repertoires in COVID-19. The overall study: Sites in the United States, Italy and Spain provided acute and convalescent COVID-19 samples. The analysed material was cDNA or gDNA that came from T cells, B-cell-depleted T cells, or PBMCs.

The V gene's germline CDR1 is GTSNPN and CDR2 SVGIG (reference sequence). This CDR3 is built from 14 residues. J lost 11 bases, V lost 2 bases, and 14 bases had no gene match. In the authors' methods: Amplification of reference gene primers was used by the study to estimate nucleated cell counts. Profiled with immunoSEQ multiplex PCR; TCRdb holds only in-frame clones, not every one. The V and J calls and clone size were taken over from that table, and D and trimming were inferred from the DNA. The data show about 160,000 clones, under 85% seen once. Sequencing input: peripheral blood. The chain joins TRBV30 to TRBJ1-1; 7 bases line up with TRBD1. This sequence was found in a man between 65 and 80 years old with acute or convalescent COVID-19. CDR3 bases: TGTGCCTGGAGTAGCCAAGGGGGCGGGCGTGGTGCTTTCTTT. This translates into CAWSSQGGGRGAFF.